These T cell receptor beta chains were read from a single sample in a study of beta chain features in type 1 diabetes. Profiled with immunoSEQ multiplex PCR; TCRdb holds only in-frame clones, not every one. The sample lists almost 350,000 clones, 9.3% occurring once. Sequencing input: central memory CD4+ T cells from blood. The receptor source for this set is a man younger than 40 with type 1 diabetes. CDR3s include the opening cysteine and the closing phenylalanine or tryptophan. A D gene is named only where the DNA matches it firmly. Only part of the rows carry a size: once, few, many, or a class if the clone is expanded.

v_gene: TRBV5-6
j_gene: TRBJ2-3
abundance: NA
d_gene: TRBD1
CDR3aa: CASSLPGQGITDTQYF
CDR3nt: TGTGCCAGCAGCCTTCCGGGACAGGGAATTACAGATACGCAGTATTTT

v_gene: TRBV7-2
j_gene: TRBJ2-3
abundance: NA
d_gene: NA
CDR3aa: CASSLDVLSYSDTQYF
CDR3nt: TGTGCCAGCAGCTTAGACGTACTGAGTTATTCAGATACGCAGTATTTT

v_gene: TRBV27
j_gene: TRBJ2-7
abundance: few
d_gene: NA
CDR3aa: CASSNSRGYEQYF
CDR3nt: TGTGCCAGCAGTAACTCCCGAGGCTACGAGCAGTACTTC

v_gene: TRBV7-9
j_gene: TRBJ2-5
abundance: NA
d_gene: TRBD1
CDR3aa: CASSNHRGTGGSETQYF
CDR3nt: TGTGCCAGCAGCAACCACCGAGGGACAGGGGGCTCGGAGACCCAGTACTTC

v_gene: TRBV6-6
j_gene: TRBJ2-2
abundance: few
d_gene: NA
CDR3aa: CASSSSLDTGELFF
CDR3nt: TGTGCCAGCAGTTCCTCGTTGGACACCGGGGAGCTGTTTTTT

v_gene: TRBV5-4
j_gene: TRBJ1-6
abundance: NA
d_gene: NA
CDR3aa: CASSLEHRYSPLHF
CDR3nt: TGTGCCAGCAGCTTGGAGCACAGGTATTCACCCCTCCACTTT

v_gene: TRBV18
j_gene: TRBJ1-4
abundance: few
d_gene: NA
CDR3aa: CASSPRDASNEKLFF
CDR3nt: TGTGCCAGCTCGCCTAGGGACGCCTCTAATGAAAAACTGTTTTTT

v_gene: TRBV7-2
j_gene: TRBJ2-5
abundance: NA
d_gene: TRBD2
CDR3aa: CASSFASGVGETQYF
CDR3nt: TGTGCCAGCAGCTTCGCTAGCGGGGTAGGAGAGACCCAGTACTTC

v_gene: TRBV7-2
j_gene: TRBJ2-7
abundance: NA
d_gene: NA
CDR3aa: CASSGLGWGPYEQYF
CDR3nt: TGTGCCAGCAGCGGTCTCGGTTGGGGGCCCTACGAGCAGTACTTC

v_gene: TRBV7-9
j_gene: TRBJ2-3
abundance: NA
d_gene: NA
CDR3aa: CASSLSTSRGADTQYF
CDR3nt: TGTGCCAGCAGCTTATCTACATCTAGGGGCGCTGATACGCAGTATTTT

v_gene: TRBV18
j_gene: TRBJ2-5
abundance: NA
d_gene: NA
CDR3aa: CASSRQGGETQYF
CDR3nt: TGTGCCAGCTCACGCCAGGGGGGAGAGACCCAGTACTTC

v_gene: TRBV9
j_gene: TRBJ2-1
abundance: NA
d_gene: NA
CDR3aa: CASSVVYGEYNEQFF
CDR3nt: TGTGCCAGCAGCGTAGTTTACGGGGAGTACAATGAGCAGTTCTTC

v_gene: TRBV9
j_gene: TRBJ1-6
abundance: NA
d_gene: NA
CDR3aa: CASSVATGLGIGSPLHF
CDR3nt: TGTGCCAGCAGCGTAGCTACAGGGCTGGGCATCGGTTCACCCCTCCACTTT

v_gene: TRBV7-7
j_gene: TRBJ2-3
abundance: NA
d_gene: NA
CDR3aa: CASSLDRGPTDTQYF
CDR3nt: TGTGCCAGCAGCTTAGATAGGGGACCGACGGATACGCAGTATTTT

v_gene: TRBV5-1
j_gene: TRBJ2-2
abundance: few
d_gene: NA
CDR3aa: CASSLEAGVNTGELFF
CDR3nt: TGCGCCAGCAGCTTGGAAGCAGGGGTCAACACCGGGGAGCTGTTTTTT

v_gene: TRBV5-4
j_gene: TRBJ2-5
abundance: once
d_gene: NA
CDR3aa: CASSLIARQSETQYF
CDR3nt: TGTGCCAGCAGCTTGATCGCGCGACAGAGCGAGACCCAGTACTTC

v_gene: TRBV7-9
j_gene: TRBJ2-5
abundance: NA
d_gene: TRBD2
CDR3aa: CASSLSGVAEETQYF
CDR3nt: TGTGCCAGCAGCCTAAGCGGGGTCGCGGAAGAGACCCAGTACTTC

v_gene: TRBV7-8
j_gene: TRBJ2-3
abundance: NA
d_gene: NA
CDR3aa: CASSLGGALNTQYF
CDR3nt: TGTGCCAGCAGCTTAGGGGGTGCCCTGAATACGCAGTATTTT

v_gene: TRBV11-2
j_gene: TRBJ2-3
abundance: few
d_gene: TRBD1
CDR3aa: CASSFGQGDADTQYF
CDR3nt: TGTGCCAGCAGCTTTGGTCAGGGGGACGCAGATACGCAGTATTTT

v_gene: TRBV9
j_gene: TRBJ1-2
abundance: few
d_gene: NA
CDR3aa: CASSVGVQGGYTF
CDR3nt: TGTGCCAGCAGCGTAGGAGTCCAGGGCGGCTACACCTTC

v_gene: TRBV27
j_gene: TRBJ1-1
abundance: NA
d_gene: NA
CDR3aa: CASSLWGNTEAFF
CDR3nt: TGTGCCAGCAGTTTATGGGGGAACACTGAAGCTTTCTTT

v_gene: TRBV9
j_gene: TRBJ2-2
abundance: few
d_gene: TRBD2
CDR3aa: CASSVAGLAPNTGELFF
CDR3nt: TGTGCCAGCAGCGTAGCGGGACTAGCCCCGAACACCGGGGAGCTGTTTTTT

v_gene: TRBV7-9
j_gene: TRBJ2-1
abundance: few
d_gene: NA
CDR3aa: CASSLGPNNEQFF
CDR3nt: TGTGCCAGCAGCTTAGGGCCTAACAATGAGCAGTTCTTC

v_gene: TRBV6-7
j_gene: TRBJ1-2
abundance: NA
d_gene: NA
CDR3aa: CASSYPSYGYTF
CDR3nt: TGTGCCAGCAGTTACCCTTCCTATGGCTACACCTTC

v_gene: TRBV10-3
j_gene: TRBJ2-1
abundance: NA
d_gene: NA
CDR3aa: CAISQSLGQGLANEQFF
CDR3nt: TGTGCCATCAGCCAATCCCTTGGACAGGGACTAGCCAATGAGCAGTTCTTC

v_gene: TRBV28
j_gene: TRBJ2-4
abundance: NA
d_gene: NA
CDR3aa: CASSRPGAKNIQYF
CDR3nt: TGTGCCAGCAGCCGCCCCGGAGCCAAAAACATTCAGTACTTC

v_gene: TRBV19
j_gene: TRBJ2-6
abundance: NA
d_gene: NA
CDR3aa: CASSSGTGFSGANVLTF
CDR3nt: TGTGCCAGTAGTTCCGGGACTGGATTCTCTGGGGCCAACGTCCTGACTTTC

v_gene: TRBV5-1
j_gene: TRBJ1-2
abundance: NA
d_gene: TRBD1
CDR3aa: CASSLVATGGADYGYTF
CDR3nt: TGCGCCAGCAGCTTGGTAGCGACAGGGGGCGCAGACTATGGCTACACCTTC

v_gene: TRBV10-2
j_gene: TRBJ2-3
abundance: NA
d_gene: NA
CDR3aa: CASSEPGAGTDTQYF
CDR3nt: TGCGCCAGCAGTGAGCCGGGGGCGGGCACAGATACGCAGTATTTT

v_gene: TRBV2
j_gene: TRBJ2-3
abundance: NA
d_gene: NA
CDR3aa: CASRGTNTDTQYF
CDR3nt: TGTGCCAGCAGGGGCACCAACACAGATACGCAGTATTTT

v_gene: TRBV5-1
j_gene: TRBJ2-3
abundance: NA
d_gene: NA
CDR3aa: CASSLATPRTDTQYF
CDR3nt: TGCGCCAGCAGCTTGGCGACCCCGAGGACAGATACGCAGTATTTT

v_gene: TRBV4-3
j_gene: TRBJ1-3
abundance: few
d_gene: NA
CDR3aa: CASSQDLRTSGNTIYF
CDR3nt: TGCGCCAGCAGCCAAGATCTGCGGACGTCTGGAAACACCATATATTTT

v_gene: TRBV7-2
j_gene: TRBJ1-6
abundance: NA
d_gene: NA
CDR3aa: CASSLDGGSPLHF
CDR3nt: TGTGCCAGCAGCTTAGACGGGGGTTCACCCCTCCACTTT

v_gene: TRBV28
j_gene: TRBJ2-3
abundance: NA
d_gene: NA
CDR3aa: CASSSGTDTQYF
CDR3nt: TGTGCCAGCAGCAGTGGCACAGATACGCAGTATTTT

v_gene: TRBV6-1
j_gene: TRBJ1-1
abundance: NA
d_gene: NA
CDR3aa: CASSVRVESTEAFF
CDR3nt: TGTGCCAGCAGTGTCCGGGTCGAGAGCACTGAAGCTTTCTTT

v_gene: TRBV11-2
j_gene: TRBJ1-1
abundance: NA
d_gene: NA
CDR3aa: CASSLVLRSEAFF
CDR3nt: TGTGCCAGCAGCTTAGTTTTGCGGAGCGAAGCTTTCTTT

v_gene: TRBV9
j_gene: TRBJ1-4
abundance: few
d_gene: TRBD1
CDR3aa: CASSGTATNEKLFF
CDR3nt: TGTGCCAGCAGTGGGACAGCAACTAATGAAAAACTGTTTTTT

v_gene: TRBV5-1
j_gene: TRBJ2-5
abundance: few
d_gene: NA
CDR3aa: CASSEGEGETQYF
CDR3nt: TGCGCCAGCAGTGAGGGAGAGGGGGAGACCCAGTACTTC

v_gene: TRBV5-4
j_gene: TRBJ2-7
abundance: many
d_gene: TRBD1
CDR3aa: CAVRTGGKNEQYF
CDR3nt: TGTGCCGTCCGGACAGGGGGCAAGAACGAGCAGTACTTC

v_gene: TRBV19
j_gene: TRBJ2-1
abundance: few
d_gene: NA
CDR3aa: CASSMSSSEYNEQFF
CDR3nt: TGTGCCAGTAGTATGTCGTCTAGCGAGTACAATGAGCAGTTCTTC

v_gene: TRBV5-1
j_gene: TRBJ2-3
abundance: NA
d_gene: NA
CDR3aa: CASSLGPGADTQYF
CDR3nt: TGCGCCAGCAGCTTGGGGCCAGGGGCAGATACGCAGTATTTT

v_gene: TRBV5-1
j_gene: TRBJ1-1
abundance: few
d_gene: NA
CDR3aa: CASSLEGMNTEAFF
CDR3nt: TGCGCCAGCAGCTTGGAGGGTATGAACACTGAAGCTTTCTTT

v_gene: TRBV6-6
j_gene: TRBJ2-3
abundance: NA
d_gene: NA
CDR3aa: CASSGGTDTQYF
CDR3nt: TGTGCCAGCAGCGGAGGCACAGATACGCAGTATTTT

v_gene: TRBV19
j_gene: TRBJ2-5
abundance: NA
d_gene: TRBD1
CDR3aa: CASSNDREETQYF
CDR3nt: TGTGCCAGTAGTAATGACAGGGAAGAGACCCAGTACTTC

v_gene: TRBV5-1
j_gene: TRBJ2-7
abundance: many
d_gene: NA
CDR3aa: CASSLDGSYEQYF
CDR3nt: TGCGCCAGCAGCTTGGACGGTTCCTACGAGCAGTACTTC

v_gene: TRBV6-5
j_gene: TRBJ1-2
abundance: NA
d_gene: NA
CDR3aa: CATNNGYGYTF
CDR3nt: TGTGCCACCAACAACGGGTATGGCTACACCTTC

v_gene: TRBV4-3
j_gene: TRBJ2-5
abundance: NA
d_gene: TRBD2
CDR3aa: CASSQEKAGVGETQYF
CDR3nt: TGCGCCAGCAGCCAAGAGAAAGCGGGGGTGGGAGAGACCCAGTACTTC

v_gene: TRBV2
j_gene: TRBJ1-1
abundance: NA
d_gene: TRBD1
CDR3aa: CASTRDSSEAFF
CDR3nt: TGTGCCAGCACCCGGGACAGCAGTGAAGCTTTCTTT

v_gene: TRBV6-5
j_gene: TRBJ1-1
abundance: NA
d_gene: NA
CDR3aa: CASRLGTNTEAFF
CDR3nt: TGTGCCAGCAGACTCGGGACGAACACTGAAGCTTTCTTT